This T cell receptor (beta chain) emerged from a study of T cell responses to AZD1222 COVID-19 vaccine. Germline CDR1 reads LNHDA; CDR2 reads SQIVND (reference sequence). V was cut by 5 bases and J by 3 bases, with 14 bases left in between. The CDR3 consists of 15 residues. Sequencing was performed with immunoSEQ multiplex PCR; in TCRdb, only in-frame clones are kept and a portion is missing. The data hold 100,000 or so clones, with roughly nine tenths observed a single time. The sequence was obtained from an adult in good health. The rearrangement joins TRBV19 to TRBJ1-5; D gene unclear. Material: peripheral blood, obtained on day 0 of AZD1222 vaccination. As DNA, the CDR3 is TGTGCCAGTAGTCCACGCCCGGGTCACAATCAGCCCCAGCATTTT. Its protein is CASSPRPGHNQPQHF.